This T cell receptor beta chain comes out of a study of blood T cell repertoires in COVID-19. About the research overall: The samples span acute and convalescent COVID-19 from the United States, Italy and Spain.

Profiling relied on immunoSEQ multiplex PCR, and the TCRdb table lists in-frame clones only, not all of them. The table records 200,000 to 300,000 clones, over 75% of them present only once. Trimming removed 5 bases from V and 2 bases from J, with 13 bases in between. Germline V gene lookup returns CDR1 SGHVS and CDR2 FQNEAQ. The length of the CDR3 is 14 residues. This sequence originates from a human donor in a cohort sampled during active COVID-19. Sequencing input: peripheral blood. The chain employs TRBV7-8 and TRBJ2-7; D is unresolved. In DNA form, the CDR3 reads TGTGCCAGCAGCCTTGGCCCCACCGCCTACGAGCAGTACTTC. It encodes CASSLGPTAYEQYF.